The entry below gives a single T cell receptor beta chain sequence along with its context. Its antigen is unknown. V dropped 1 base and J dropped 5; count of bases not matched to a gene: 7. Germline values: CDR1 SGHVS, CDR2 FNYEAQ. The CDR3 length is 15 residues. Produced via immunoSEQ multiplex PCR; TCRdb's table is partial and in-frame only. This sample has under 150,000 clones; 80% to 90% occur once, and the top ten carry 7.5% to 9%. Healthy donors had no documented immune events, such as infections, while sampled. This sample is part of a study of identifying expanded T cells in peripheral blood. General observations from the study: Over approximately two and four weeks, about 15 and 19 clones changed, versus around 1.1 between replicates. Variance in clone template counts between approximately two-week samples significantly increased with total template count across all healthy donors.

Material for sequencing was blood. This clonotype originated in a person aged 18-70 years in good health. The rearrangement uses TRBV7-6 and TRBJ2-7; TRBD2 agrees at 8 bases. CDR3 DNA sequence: TGTGCCAGCAGCTTAGTGGCGGGAGGCCTGGACGAGCAGTACTTC. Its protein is CASSLVAGGLDEQYF. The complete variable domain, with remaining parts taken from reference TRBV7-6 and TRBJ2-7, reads GAGVSQSPRYKVTKRGQDVALRCDPISGHVSLYWYRQALGQGPEFLTYFNYEAQQDKSGLPNDRFSAERPEGSISTLTIQRTEQRDSAMYRCASSLVAGGLDEQYFGPGTRLTVT.